This T cell receptor beta chain was sequenced in a study of cytomegalovirus exposure and HLA in healthy donors. Study-wide background: The 120 or so validation repertoires used a platform that matched the one used for the roughly 700 first-cohort repertoires, as a later analysis reported. Study results and caveats: While the bulk of TCR sequences proved rare, some public TCRs turned up in many donors. Testing in vitro showed a few CMV-associated chains specific for CMV antigens.

V was cut by 0 bases and J by 10 bases, with 16 bases left in between. Germline values: CDR1 SQVTM, CDR2 ANQGSEA. This CDR3 contains 14 residues. The donors formed part of the approximately 130-subject validation cohort, distinct from the roughly 600-subject first cohort. Here immunoSEQ multiplex PCR was the method, and the copy in TCRdb shows in-frame clones only, minus some. The sample has some 320,000 clones, roughly 87% seen once. With regard to this clone: Its antigen is not known.

The V gene is TRBV29-1, the J gene TRBJ2-1, with TRBD1 as a possible D gene (5 bases). Sequenced input: PBMCs. This clonotype was sampled from a woman aged 25 to 39 in good health and CMV-seropositive. CDR3 amino acids: CSVEDLQGKAEQFF. In nucleotides, the CDR3 is TGCAGCGTTGAAGATCTTCAGGGCAAAGCAGAGCAGTTCTTC.